Here is one T cell receptor (beta chain) with its context. Its specificity is unknown. One junction end does not reproduce the germline sequence, and a read error may be involved. Germline V gene lookup returns CDR1 MDHEN and CDR2 SYDVKM. The CDR3 contains 15 residues. Using MiXCR, TCRdb re-called clones from the PCR reads. Of fewer than 35,000 clones listed, more than 20% are singletons. This sample stems from a study of metastatic and nonmetastatic thyroid tumors. General study findings and limits: Significantly greater TCR beta diversity was reportedly found in malignant thyroid tumors than in benign nodules (in blood and tumor).

Patients were all untreated before their thyroid surgery. The chain has TRBV28 and TRBJ1-5, with D possibly TRBD1 on 6 matching bases. Sequenced material: blood. The receptor was isolated from a female donor with papillary thyroid cancer or a benign thyroid nodule (not recorded which). Some clones in this sample may be carry-over from other donors' samples. The CDR3 region is CVSLGGGYRNQPQHF. CDR3 bases: TGTGTCAGCTTAGGGGGAGGCTATAGAAATCAGCCCCAGCATTTT.